What follows are 10 T cell receptor beta chains derived from one specimen sequenced in a study of cytomegalovirus exposure and HLA in healthy donors (dated by TCRdb to about 2017). Library construction relied on the immunoSEQ multiplex PCR assay. Held by TCRdb, this immuneACCESS table contains in-frame sequences only and omits some clones. Under half of the omission traces to an unresolved V gene where checked; the cause of the rest is unknown. The sample data list 71,000 or so clones, and roughly 94% of these were observed just once. About 3.6% of the sample rests with the top ten. Sequenced material: PBMCs. Every receptor here comes from a woman aged 18-30 years in good health and CMV-seropositive.

The chain uses TRBV5-1 and TRBJ1-3, with a tentative D call TRBD1 (6 bases). The CDR3 sequence is 15 residues long. V was cut by 4 bases and J by 2 bases, with 13 bases left in between. Looked up from germline, CDR1 is SGHRS and CDR2 is YFSETQ. CDR3 sequence reads: CASSMAGVAGNTIYF. As DNA, the CDR3 is TGCGCCAGCAGCATGGCAGGGGTTGCTGGAAACACCATATATTTT.

This clone occurred once. The chain couples TRBV11-2 to TRBJ1-4; possible D gene TRBD1, 6 bases. The CDR3 runs 15 residues. Trimming shortened V by 4 bases and J by 8 bases, and 17 bases separated the two germline ends. Per germline, CDR1 SGHAT and CDR2 FQNNGV. The CDR3 sequence: CASSSRGTEREKLFF. In DNA, the CDR3 is TGTGCCAGCAGCTCGAGGGGGACGGAGAGGGAAAAACTGTTTTTT.

The chain links TRBV7-2 to TRBJ2-3; 9 bases are a match to TRBD2. V was clipped by 0 bases and J by 4 bases; unmatched bases: 5. The CDR3 sequence is 16 residues long. Germline loops: CDR1 SGHTA, CDR2 FQGNSA. The CDR3 DNA reads as TGTGCCAGCAGCTTAGCTACTAGCGGGTCAGCAGATACGCAGTATTTT. Its translation: CASSLATSGSADTQYF.

This clone was seen more than once but under ten times. The chain joins TRBV7-8 to TRBJ2-7, with 11 bases matching TRBD1. V was pared by 1 base and J by 3 bases, with 8 bases of the junction left unmatched. The CDR3 is made up of 17 amino acids. CDR1 is SGHVS and CDR2 is FQNEAQ in the germline V gene. The CDR3 loop is CASSLGSSGTGGYEQYF. The CDR3 DNA reads as TGTGCCAGCAGCTTAGGGTCGTCGGGGACAGGGGGCTACGAGCAGTACTTC.

The chain couples TRBV5-1 to TRBJ2-7; tentatively, D is TRBD2 (5 bases). There are 14 residues in the CDR3. Trimming took 3 bases from V and 5 from J, leaving 15 bases between them. Looked up from germline, CDR1 is SGHRS and CDR2 is YFSETQ. CDR3 nucleotide sequence: TGCGCCAGCAGCTCGAGCACTAGAGTCCACGAGCAGTACTTC. Translation gives CASSSSTRVHEQYF.

The CDR3 loop is CASSLENRNYGYTF. The DNA of the CDR3 is TGTGCCAGCAGCTTAGAAAACAGGAACTATGGCTACACCTTC. The rearrangement joins TRBV7-2 to TRBJ1-2; D is perhaps TRBD1 (5 bases). Germline values: CDR1 SGHTA, CDR2 FQGNSA. V lost 1 base, J lost 2 bases, and 8 bases lay in between. The CDR3 contains 14 residues.

The chain carries TRBV9 and TRBJ2-5, with a possible D match to TRBD1 (6 bases). Trimming removed 4 bases from V and 5 bases from J, with 12 bases in between. The CDR3 loop spans 13 amino acids. The germline gives CDR1 SGDLS, CDR2 YYNGEE. In DNA, the CDR3 is TGTGCCAGCAGCCCAGGGGTGGGGGAGACCCAGTACTTC. Translated: CASSPGVGETQYF.

This rearrangement joins TRBV4-3 to TRBJ2-2; D is uncertain. This CDR3 is 13 amino acids long. Trimming stripped 8 bases from V and 5 bases from J, with 12 bases between. CDR1 is LGHNA, CDR2 YSLEER, per germline. CDR3 residues: CASGLSGTGELFF. The CDR3 DNA reads TGCGCCAGCGGGCTCTCAGGAACCGGGGAGCTGTTTTTT.

The rearrangement links TRBV7-2 to TRBJ2-7, with 7 nucleotides matching TRBD2. This CDR3 spans 15 amino acids. Germline V gives CDR1 SGHTA, CDR2 FQGNSA. Germline trimming cut 1 base from V and 1 base from J; bases unmatched to any gene: 4. CDR3 protein: CASSLGSGRSYEQYF. The CDR3 coding sequence is TGTGCCAGCAGCTTAGGATCCGGGAGGTCCTACGAGCAGTACTTC.

V is TRBV27 and J is TRBJ2-2, with D maybe TRBD2 (5 bases). Germline assignment: CDR1 MNHEY and CDR2 SMNVEV (reference sequence). CDR3 length equals 15 residues. The V end was cut by 5 bases, the J end by 0 bases, with 10 bases between. CDR3 residues: CASSRSGTNTGELFF. CDR3 coding DNA: TGTGCCAGCAGTAGGTCGGGGACGAACACCGGGGAGCTGTTTTTT.